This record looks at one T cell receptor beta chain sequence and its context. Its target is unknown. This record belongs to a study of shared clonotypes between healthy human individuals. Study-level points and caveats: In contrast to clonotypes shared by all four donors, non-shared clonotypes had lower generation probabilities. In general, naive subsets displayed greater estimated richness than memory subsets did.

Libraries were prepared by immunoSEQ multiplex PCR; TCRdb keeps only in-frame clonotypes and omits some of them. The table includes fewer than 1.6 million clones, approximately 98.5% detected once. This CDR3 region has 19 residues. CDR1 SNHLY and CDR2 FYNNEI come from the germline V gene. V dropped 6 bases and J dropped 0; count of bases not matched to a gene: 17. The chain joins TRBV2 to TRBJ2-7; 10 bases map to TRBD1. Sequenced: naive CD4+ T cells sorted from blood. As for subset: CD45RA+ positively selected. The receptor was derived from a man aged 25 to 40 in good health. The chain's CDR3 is CASSFPDRGSMISSYEQYF. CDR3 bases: TGTGCCAGCAGCTTCCCGGACAGGGGGTCAATGATTTCCTCCTACGAGCAGTACTTC. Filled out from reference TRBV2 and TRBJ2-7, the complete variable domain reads EPEVTQTPSHQVTQMGQEVILRCVPISNHLYFYWYRQILGQKVEFLVSFYNNEISEKSEIFDDQFSVERPDGSNFTLKIRSTKLEDSAMYFCASSFPDRGSMISSYEQYFGPGTRLTVT.